The clone carrying this TCR beta chain has at least ten counts. Germline CDR1 MNHEY, CDR2 SMNVEV (reference sequence). Unmatched junction bases numbered 5, after V lost 2 bases and J lost 2 bases. The CDR3 has 16 residues. These data belong to a study of T cells in Graves' hyperthyroidism and ophthalmopathy. TCR beta CDR3 regions were amplified from RNA transcripts. First-round RT-PCR targeting the TCR CDR3 was performed with the HTBI primer set. TCRdb processed the multiplex PCR reads anew with MiXCR; each CDR3 protein has one entry. The sample holds about 580,000 distinct CDR3 sequences, 40% to 55% seen once.

The source is a woman in her late teens or twenties with Graves' hyperthyroidism. This chain connects TRBV27 to TRBJ2-7; 11 bases line up with TRBD2. The material sequenced was peripheral blood or thyroid tissue (not recorded which). CDR3 loop: CASSLRTSGSTYEQYF. The DNA of the CDR3 is TGTGCCAGCAGTTTACGTACTAGCGGGAGTACCTACGAGCAGTACTTC.